This T cell receptor beta chain was sequenced in a study of blood T cell repertoires in COVID-19. TCRdb's copy holds only in-frame clones and misses some; the assay was immunoSEQ multiplex PCR. Of 490,000 or so clones listed, 88% are singletons. CDR1 and CDR2 from the germline V gene are MGHRA and YSYEKL. The length of the CDR3 is 18 residues. The V and J ends lost 4 bases and 1 base, in that order; junction bases with no gene match: 7. Sequencing was performed on PBMCs or T cells enriched from blood (not recorded which). The sequence came from a woman aged 60-75 years who had recovered from COVID-19. The chain uses TRBV4-1 and TRBJ2-3; TRBD2 matches 14 bases. CDR3 coding DNA: TGCGCCAGCAGCCGCCGACTAGCGGGGGGGCGAGGCACAGATACGCAGTATTTT. It yields the protein CASSRRLAGGRGTDTQYF.